This T cell receptor beta chain was sequenced during a study of tumor-infiltrating lymphocytes in primary liver carcinoma. V was cut by 7 bases and J by 6 bases, with 12 bases left in between. The CDR3 length is 12 residues. The source of the blood RNA was unsorted whole blood, and germline DNA was extracted as well. Researchers reported drawing about 4.2 milliliters of peripheral blood before surgery. Reverse transcription of roughly 0.45 ug total RNA with a constant-region primer produced TCR beta cDNA. For TCR beta, libraries were produced by three nested multiplex PCR rounds using slightly modified ARM-PCR. For 10 cycles apiece, the opening two PCR rounds ran with TRBV1-TRBV30 forward primers and a C-beta reverse primer. MiXCR, run by TCRdb on the multiplex PCR reads, gives a single entry per CDR3 protein. The sample lists 310,000 or so distinct CDR3 sequences; about two thirds were seen once.

The gene calls are TRBV12-3 or TRBV12-4 and TRBJ1-1, with D unresolved. The sequence came from a man in his forties or fifties with primary liver carcinoma and hepatitis B virus infection. Sequenced input: peripheral blood. The CDR3 protein is CASIPESAEAFF. DNA for the CDR3: TGTGCCAGCATCCCAGAATCGGCTGAAGCTTTCTTT.